This TCR beta chain is from a study of T cells after yellow fever vaccination. Turning to the study itself: Fractions low in cell number were prepared with SMART-Seq v4 Ultra Low Input.

Whole-study findings and limits: Researchers cautioned that FACS-sorted repertoires could harbor abundant clonotypes contaminating from the bulk population. Post-booster samples contained most primary-vaccination clones (nearly 98% CD4, about 85% CD8).

This clonotype has a count of ten or more. Its antigen remains unidentified. Germline V gene data show CDR1 as PRHDT and CDR2 as FYEKMQ (reference sequence). This CDR3 comprises 18 residues. V was shortened by 0 bases and J by 0 bases, with 15 bases between the two germline ends. Template switching by 5'RACE produced TCR cDNA, adding a universal primer site and UMIs. One entry per CDR3 protein, called by TCRdb with MiXCR from the 5' RACE reads. Seen here are more than 300,000 distinct CDR3 sequences, 6.5% to 8.5% observed once, and the top ten hold over 15%. The source was PBMCs, collected 45 days after the first yellow fever vaccination. This TCR derives from a man younger than 35 who received the YFV17D yellow fever vaccine. This chain uses TRBV13 with TRBJ1-3, with D possibly being TRBD1 (5 bases). The CDR3 DNA reads TGTGCCAGCAGCTTAGGCCAGGGTTTGGAATACTCTGGAAACACCATATATTTT. Its translation is CASSLGQGLEYSGNTIYF.